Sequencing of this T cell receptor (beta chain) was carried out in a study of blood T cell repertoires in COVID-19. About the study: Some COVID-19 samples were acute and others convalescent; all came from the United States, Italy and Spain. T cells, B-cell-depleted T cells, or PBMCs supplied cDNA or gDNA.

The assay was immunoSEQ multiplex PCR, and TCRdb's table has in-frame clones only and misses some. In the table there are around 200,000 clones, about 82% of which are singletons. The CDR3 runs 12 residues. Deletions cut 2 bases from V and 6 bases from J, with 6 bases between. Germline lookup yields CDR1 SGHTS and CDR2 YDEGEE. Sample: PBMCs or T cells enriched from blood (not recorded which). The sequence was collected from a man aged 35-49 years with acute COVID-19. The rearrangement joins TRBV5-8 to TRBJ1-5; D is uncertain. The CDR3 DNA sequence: TGTGCCAGCAGCTTTCGGGGTCAGCCCCAGCATTTT. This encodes CASSFRGQPQHF.